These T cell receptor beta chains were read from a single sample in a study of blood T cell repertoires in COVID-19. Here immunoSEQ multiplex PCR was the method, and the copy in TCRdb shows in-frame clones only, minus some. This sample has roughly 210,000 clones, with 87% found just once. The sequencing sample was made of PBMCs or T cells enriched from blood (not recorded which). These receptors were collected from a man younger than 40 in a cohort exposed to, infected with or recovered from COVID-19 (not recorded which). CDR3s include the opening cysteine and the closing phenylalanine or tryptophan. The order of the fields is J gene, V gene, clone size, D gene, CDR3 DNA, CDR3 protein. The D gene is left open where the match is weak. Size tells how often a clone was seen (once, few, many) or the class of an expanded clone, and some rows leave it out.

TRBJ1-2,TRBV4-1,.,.,TGCGCCAGCAGCCAAGAACAGGGCCGATACTATGGCTACACCTTC,CASSQEQGRYYGYTF
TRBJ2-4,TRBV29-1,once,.,TGCAGCGTTGTCCCTCGGGGAGGTCTAGCCAAAAACATTCAGTACTTC,CSVVPRGGLAKNIQYF
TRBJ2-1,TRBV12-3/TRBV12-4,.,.,TGTGCCAGCAGTGAGGACGGGGTTGAGCAGTTCTTC,CASSEDGVEQFF
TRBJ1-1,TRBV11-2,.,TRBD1,TGTGCCAGCAGCTTAGTTACCCCTGGACAGGGGAACACTGAAGCTTTCTTT,CASSLVTPGQGNTEAFF
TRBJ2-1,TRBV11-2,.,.,TGTGCCAGCAGCTTAGGGCCCCCATCGAGGGAGCAGTTCTTC,CASSLGPPSREQFF
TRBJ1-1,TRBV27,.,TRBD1,TGTGCCAGCACCCAAGGGAACAGGGGGGGAAGAGAAGCTTTCTTT,CASTQGNRGGREAFF
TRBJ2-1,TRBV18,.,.,TGTGCCAGCTCCACTAGGAGACCCTCCTACAATGAGCAGTTCTTC,CASSTRRPSYNEQFF
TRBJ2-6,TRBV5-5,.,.,TGTGCCAGCAGCTTGTACAGCTCCTCTGGGGCCAACGTCCTGACTTTC,CASSLYSSSGANVLTF
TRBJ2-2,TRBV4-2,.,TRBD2,TGTGCCAGCAGCCGGGGGAGGGATGAAATCGACACACTGATAAACACCGGGGAGCTGTTTTTT,CASSRGRDEIDTLINTGELFF
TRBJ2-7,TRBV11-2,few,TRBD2,TGTGCCAGCAGCCCGAATATCCGGGGGGGGGAGCAGTACTTC,CASSPNIRGGEQYF
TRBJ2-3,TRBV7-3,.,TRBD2,TGTGCCAGCAGCACCTACGGGACTAGCGGGAGGGCCGTAGATACGCAGTATTTT,CASSTYGTSGRAVDTQYF
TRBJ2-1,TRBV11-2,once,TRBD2,TGTGCCAGCAGGATAGCGGGAGGGGATGAGCAGTTCTTC,CASRIAGGDEQFF
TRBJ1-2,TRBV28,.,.,TGTGCCAGCAGTTTAAACGGGGTGTTGAATGGCTACACCTTC,CASSLNGVLNGYTF
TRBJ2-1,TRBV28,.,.,TGTGCCACCGGGAAACCCTACAATGAGCAGTTCTTC,CATGKPYNEQFF
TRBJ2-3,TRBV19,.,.,TGTGCCAGTAGTCCACGGACATCCACAGATACGCAGTATTTT,CASSPRTSTDTQYF
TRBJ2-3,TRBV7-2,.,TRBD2,TGTGCCAGCAGCCCTCGGACTAGCGGGCCAATTGCGGATACGCAGTATTTT,CASSPRTSGPIADTQYF
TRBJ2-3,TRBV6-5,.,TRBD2,TGTGCCAGCAGTTTTCTGACTAGCGCAGATACGCAGTATTTT,CASSFLTSADTQYF
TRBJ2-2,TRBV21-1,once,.,TGTGCCAGCAGCAAAGGAATGAGACCCGGGACTAGGGATAACACCGGGGAGCTGTTTTTT,CASSKGMRPGTRDNTGELFF
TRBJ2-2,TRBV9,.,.,TGTGCCAGCACCCGAGCCACCGGGGAGCTGTTTTTT,CASTRATGELFF
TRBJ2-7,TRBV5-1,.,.,TGCGCCAGCAGCTTGGAACAGGGTTTTCGCGAGCAGTACTTC,CASSLEQGFREQYF
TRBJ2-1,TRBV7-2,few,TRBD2,TGTGCCAGCAGCTTTGGTCTAGCGGGGGGCTACAATGAGCAGTTCTTC,CASSFGLAGGYNEQFF
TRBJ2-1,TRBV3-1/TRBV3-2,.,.,TGTGCCAGCAGCCAACCCACCGGGACCCAAAGGGGGAATGAGCAGTTCTTC,CASSQPTGTQRGNEQFF
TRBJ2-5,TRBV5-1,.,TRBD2,TGCGCCAGCAGCTTAGGACTAGGAGGGGAGACCCAGTACTTC,CASSLGLGGETQYF
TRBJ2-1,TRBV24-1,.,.,TGTGCCACCAGTGATTCAGGAGGCTTGTACAATGAGCAGTTCTTC,CATSDSGGLYNEQFF
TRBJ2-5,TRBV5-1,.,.,TGCGCCAGCAGCTCTAGTGGAGGGACAGTGAGGGAGACCCAGTACTTC,CASSSSGGTVRETQYF
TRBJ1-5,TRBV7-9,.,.,TGTGCCAGCAGCCCTGACAGGCTACGGCAGCCCCAGCATTTT,CASSPDRLRQPQHF
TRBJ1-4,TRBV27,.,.,TGTGCCAGCAGTCGACGGCAGGGGCAAACTAATGAAAAACTGTTTTTT,CASSRRQGQTNEKLFF
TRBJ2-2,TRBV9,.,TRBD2,TGTGCCAGCAGCGCGACTAGCGGGAGTGCCGGGGAGCTGTTTTTT,CASSATSGSAGELFF
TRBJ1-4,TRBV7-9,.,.,TGTGCCAGCAGCTTGACCGCTGGGGGGGCAGCTAATGAAAAACTGTTTTTT,CASSLTAGGAANEKLFF
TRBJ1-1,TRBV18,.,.,TGTGCCAGCGCACCGTCCATGAACACTGAAGCTTTCTTT,CASAPSMNTEAFF
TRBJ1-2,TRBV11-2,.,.,TGTGCCAGCAGCCCTGGCGGAGGGGTCTATGGCTACACCTTC,CASSPGGGVYGYTF
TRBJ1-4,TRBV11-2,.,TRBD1,TGTGCCAGCAGCTCCACAGGGGTTTTCGAAAAACTGTTTTTT,CASSSTGVFEKLFF
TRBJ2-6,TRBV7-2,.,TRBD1,TGTGCCAGCAGCCACTGGACAGGACGAATAACTGGGGCCAACGTCCTGACTTTC,CASSHWTGRITGANVLTF
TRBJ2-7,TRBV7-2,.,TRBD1,TGTGCCAGCAGCAAGCGACAGGGGGGCACCTACGAGCAGTACTTC,CASSKRQGGTYEQYF
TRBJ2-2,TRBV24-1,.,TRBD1,TGTGCCACCAGTGGTGGGGACAGCCTACCCGGGGAGCTGTTTTTT,CATSGGDSLPGELFF
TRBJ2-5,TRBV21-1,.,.,TGTGCCAGCAGCCGCTGGACTAGCCAAGAGACCCAGTACTTC,CASSRWTSQETQYF
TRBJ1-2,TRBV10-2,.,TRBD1,TGCGCCAGCATTCCGCCCGCGGGACAGGGAGGAGGTGGCTACACCTTC,CASIPPAGQGGGGYTF
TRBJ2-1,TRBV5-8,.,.,TGTGCCAGCAGCTTGGCAGGGGACCTTGAGCAGTTCTTC,CASSLAGDLEQFF
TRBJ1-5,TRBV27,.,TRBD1,TGTGCCAGCAGTTCCGCGACAGGGGGCCCCAATCAGCCCCAGCATTTT,CASSSATGGPNQPQHF
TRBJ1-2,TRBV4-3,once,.,TGCGCCAGCAGCCATGCGGAGGGACTATCCAGTGGGGGCTACACCTTC,CASSHAEGLSSGGYTF
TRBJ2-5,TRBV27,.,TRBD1,TGTGCCAGCAGTCACGGGACAGGGTCGGTGGAGACCCAGTACTTC,CASSHGTGSVETQYF
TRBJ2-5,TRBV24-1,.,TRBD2,TGTGCCACCAGTGATTTGCAGACTAGCGGGAGCCAAGAGACCCAGTACTTC,CATSDLQTSGSQETQYF
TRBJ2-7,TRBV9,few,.,TGTGCCAGCAGCGCTAATCGGGACTACGAGCAGTACTTC,CASSANRDYEQYF
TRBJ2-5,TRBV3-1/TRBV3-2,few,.,TGTGCCAGCAGCCAGAGGGAGACCCAGTACTTC,CASSQRETQYF
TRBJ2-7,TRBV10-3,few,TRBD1,TGTGCCATCAGACCCGGGACAGGAAAGTACGAGCAGTACTTC,CAIRPGTGKYEQYF
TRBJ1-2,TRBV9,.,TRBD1,TGTGCCAGCAGCGTGCGGACAGGGTCCGTCGGTATGGGCTACACCTTC,CASSVRTGSVGMGYTF
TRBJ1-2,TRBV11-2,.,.,TGTGCCAGCAGCTTAGATACGCAGGGGCTTTATGGCTACACCTTC,CASSLDTQGLYGYTF
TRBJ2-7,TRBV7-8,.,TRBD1,TGTGCCAGCAGCTTAGGCCAGGGGGTTGTCGAGCAGTACTTC,CASSLGQGVVEQYF
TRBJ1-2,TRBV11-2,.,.,TGTGCCAGCAGCTTATCACAAGGGGACTATGGCTACACCTTC,CASSLSQGDYGYTF
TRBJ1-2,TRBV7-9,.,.,TGTGCCAGCAGCTTAAGGCGGACAGAGGGCTACACCTTC,CASSLRRTEGYTF
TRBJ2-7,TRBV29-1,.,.,TGCAGCGTTGAAGTGACAGGAAGCTCCTACGAGCAGTACTTC,CSVEVTGSSYEQYF
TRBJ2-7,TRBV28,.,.,TGTGCCAGCATGGGGAGCGGTGCAAGTTACGAGCAGTACTTC,CASMGSGASYEQYF
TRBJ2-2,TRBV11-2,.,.,TGTGCCAGCAGCTTAAATCCCAGGGAGCTGTTTTTT,CASSLNPRELFF
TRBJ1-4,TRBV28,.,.,TGTGCCAGCAGGAGCGCCGGATTGGATGAAAAACTGTTTTTT,CASRSAGLDEKLFF
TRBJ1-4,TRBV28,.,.,TGTGCCAGCAGTTCTTTAGGAGGGAGGGTAAAACTGTTTTTT,CASSSLGGRVKLFF
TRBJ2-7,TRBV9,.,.,TGTGCCAGCAGCGGGTGGGGGGAAGGTAGAGAGTCCTACGAGCAGTACTTC,CASSGWGEGRESYEQYF
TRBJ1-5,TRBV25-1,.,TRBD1,TGTGCCAGCAGTGAAACAGGGGCAGGTCAGCCCCAGCATTTT,CASSETGAGQPQHF
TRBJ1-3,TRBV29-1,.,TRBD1,TGCAGCGTTGAGACAGGGACCGGAAACACCATATATTTT,CSVETGTGNTIYF
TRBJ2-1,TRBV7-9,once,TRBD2,TGTGCCAGCAGCCGGTCGGGGGGCAATGAGCAGTTCTTC,CASSRSGGNEQFF